This TCR beta chain was documented in a study of long-term antiretroviral therapy in people with HIV. Germline loops: CDR1 MDHEN, CDR2 SYDVKM. This CDR3 is built from 17 residues. V trimming: 4 bases; J trimming: 4 bases; junction bases outside the gene matches: 8. With respect to this clone: Its antigen is undetermined.

Study conclusions and caveats: Those clones which expanded before ART made up the dominant part of the repertoire at all time points.

There were no participants with HIV treated outside the United States. In each sample, about 0.9-10 million cryopreserved PBMC were present before DNA extraction. Survey-level resolution applied to immunoSEQ assay v3.0. Only in-frame clones appear in the TCRdb table, and some are missing; sequencing was by immunoSEQ multiplex PCR. Among around 35,000 clones listed, over 70% were seen once. The V gene is TRBV28, the J gene TRBJ2-5; 14 positions match TRBD2. The specimen comprised unsorted PBMCs, sampled 3.1 years after starting antiretroviral therapy. The receptor was derived from a woman aged 50 to 65 with HIV. CDR3 sequence: CASSSSTSGGGGETQYF. CDR3 sequence (DNA): TGTGCCAGCAGTTCCTCGACTAGCGGGGGGGGTGGAGAGACCCAGTACTTC.